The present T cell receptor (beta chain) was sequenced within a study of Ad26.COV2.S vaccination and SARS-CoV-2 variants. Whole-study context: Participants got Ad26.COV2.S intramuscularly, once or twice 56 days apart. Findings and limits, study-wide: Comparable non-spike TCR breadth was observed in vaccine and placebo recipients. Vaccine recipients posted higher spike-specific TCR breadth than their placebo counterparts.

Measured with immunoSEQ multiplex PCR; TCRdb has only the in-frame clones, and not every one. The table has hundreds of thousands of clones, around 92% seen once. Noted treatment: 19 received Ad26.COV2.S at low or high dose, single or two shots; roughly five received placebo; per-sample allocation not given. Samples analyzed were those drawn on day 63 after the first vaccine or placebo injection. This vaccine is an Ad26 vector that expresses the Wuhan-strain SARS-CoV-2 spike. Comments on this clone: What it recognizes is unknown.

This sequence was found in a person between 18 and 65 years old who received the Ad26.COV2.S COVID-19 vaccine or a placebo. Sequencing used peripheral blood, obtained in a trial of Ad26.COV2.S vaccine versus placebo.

The chain's CDR3 is CASTPRGGGGTEAFF. The CDR3 DNA reads as TGTGCCAGCACCCCCCGGGGGGGCGGGGGCACTGAAGCTTTCTTT. This chain connects TRBV2 to TRBJ1-1; TRBD1 is a possible D gene (6 bases). Looked up from germline, CDR1 is SNHLY and CDR2 is FYNNEI. CDR3 length equals 15 residues. Between the trimmed V and J ends, which lost 7 bases and 4 bases, there was a span of 19 bases.